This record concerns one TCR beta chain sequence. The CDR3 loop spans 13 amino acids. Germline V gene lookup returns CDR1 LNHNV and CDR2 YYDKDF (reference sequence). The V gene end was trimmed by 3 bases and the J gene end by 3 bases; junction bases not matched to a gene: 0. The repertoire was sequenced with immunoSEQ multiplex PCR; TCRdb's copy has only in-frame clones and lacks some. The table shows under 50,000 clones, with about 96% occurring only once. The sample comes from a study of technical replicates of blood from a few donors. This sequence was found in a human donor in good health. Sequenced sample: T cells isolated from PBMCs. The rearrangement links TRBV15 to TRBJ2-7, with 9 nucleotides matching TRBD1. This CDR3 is CATSRDRGYEQYF. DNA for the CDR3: TGTGCCACCAGCAGGGACAGGGGCTACGAGCAGTACTTC. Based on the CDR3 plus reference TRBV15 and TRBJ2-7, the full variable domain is DAMVIQNPRYQVTQFGKPVTLSCSQTLNHNVMYWYQQKSSQAPKLLFHYYDKDFNNEADTPDNFQSRRPNTSFCFLDIRSPGLGDTAMYLCATSRDRGYEQYFGPGTRLTVT.